Here is one T cell receptor beta chain with its context. The antigen remains unidentified. These data originate in a study of cytomegalovirus exposure and HLA in healthy donors. Study-level findings and limits: Sequences of the TCR beta chain were said to predict the HLA-A and HLA-B alleles of most subjects accurately.

Amplification used 60 Vbeta primers and 13 Jbeta primers. In the original processing: About 12 million shared chains were among the 80 million or so unique TCR beta chains that a later analysis counted. Sequenced by immunoSEQ multiplex PCR; TCRdb stores in-frame clones only, minus some. That table furnishes V, J and clone size, whereas the DNA furnished D and trimming. The table shows around 44,000 clones, with roughly 87% occurring only once. This receptor was identified in a woman between 40 and 55 years old in good health and CMV-seropositive. The sample consisted of PBMCs.

CDR3 nucleotides: TGTGCCAGTAGGAAGGGGGCAATGAACACTGAAGCTTTCTTT. Translation: CASRKGAMNTEAFF. The chain couples TRBV19 to TRBJ1-1, with 7 nucleotides matching TRBD1. Germline V gives CDR1 LNHDA, CDR2 SQIVND (reference sequence). The length of the CDR3 is 14 residues. The trim removed 6 bases at V and 0 bases at J, leaving 4 bases unmatched.